A selection of T cell receptor beta chains follows, all from one sample in a study of blood T cell repertoires in COVID-19. Profiling relied on immunoSEQ multiplex PCR, and the TCRdb table lists in-frame clones only, not all of them. In the table there are about 300,000 clones, about nine tenths of which are singletons. Sequenced: peripheral blood. Every receptor here comes from a woman in her twenties or thirties with COVID-19, enrolled during active disease. Both conserved end residues are part of each CDR3. A D gene is named only where the DNA matches it firmly. Expanded clones get a size class; other rows say once, few or many, or leave the size out.

CASSIPDSSGNTIYF | TGTGCCAGCAGTATACCGGACAGCTCTGGAAACACCATATATTTT | TRBV6-5 | - | - | TRBJ1-3
CAWSVRLLYGNTIYF | TGTGCCTGGAGTGTACGACTATTATACGGAAACACCATATATTTT | TRBV30 | - | - | TRBJ1-3
CAWSVGGNQPQHF | TGTGCCTGGAGTGTTGGAGGGAATCAGCCCCAGCATTTT | TRBV30 | - | once | TRBJ1-5
CASGSGGVYNEQFF | TGTGCTAGTGGTTCTGGGGGGGTTTACAATGAGCAGTTCTTC | TRBV12-5 | TRBD2 | - | TRBJ2-1
CASSRTGIRETQYF | TGTGCCAGCAGCCGGACGGGGATAAGGGAGACCCAGTACTTC | TRBV14 | - | - | TRBJ2-5
CASSLVRTSDGNSPLHF | TGTGCCAGCAGCCTTGTGAGGACAAGCGACGGTAATTCACCCCTCCACTTT | TRBV5-5 | - | - | TRBJ1-6
CASGRQEVYQPQHF | TGTGCCTCCGGCAGACAGGAGGTTTATCAGCCCCAGCATTTT | TRBV19 | - | - | TRBJ1-5
CASSLGVSQPQHF | TGTGCCAGCAGCTTGGGTGTCTCTCAGCCCCAGCATTTT | TRBV5-6 | - | once | TRBJ1-5
CASSQEWGFNTEAFF | TGCGCCAGCAGCCAAGAATGGGGCTTCAACACTGAAGCTTTCTTT | TRBV4-3 | - | - | TRBJ1-1
CATSTLNGLDTGELFF | TGTGCCACCAGCACCCTCAATGGGCTGGACACCGGGGAGCTGTTTTTT | TRBV15 | - | - | TRBJ2-2
CSVVGGVGEAFF | TGCAGCGTTGTAGGGGGGGTTGGAGAAGCTTTCTTT | TRBV29-1 | - | - | TRBJ1-1
CASIETSAGELFF | TGTGCCAGCATCGAGACTAGTGCCGGGGAGCTGTTTTTT | TRBV7-9 | - | few | TRBJ2-2
CASSLGGDQPQHF | TGTGCCAGCAGTTTAGGCGGGGATCAGCCCCAGCATTTT | TRBV12-3/TRBV12-4 | - | - | TRBJ1-5
CASSSNPRTGLETEAFF | TGTGCCAGCAGCTCGAACCCAAGGACCGGACTGGAAACTGAAGCTTTCTTT | TRBV7-9 | - | - | TRBJ1-1
CASSPQDRVEETQYF | TGTGCCAGCAGCCCCCAGGACAGGGTTGAAGAGACCCAGTACTTC | TRBV3-1/TRBV3-2 | TRBD1 | once | TRBJ2-5
CASTRAMAGGQAQYF | TGTGCCAGCACGCGGGCAATGGCGGGGGGGCAGGCGCAGTATTTT | TRBV2 | TRBD2 | - | TRBJ2-3
CASSRGTLNQPQHF | TGTGCCAGCAGCAGAGGGACACTCAATCAGCCCCAGCATTTT | TRBV13 | - | - | TRBJ1-5
CASTTGVDTEAFF | TGTGCCAGCACCACAGGGGTCGACACTGAAGCTTTCTTT | TRBV6-5 | TRBD1 | - | TRBJ1-1
CASSIGPGAEAFF | TGTGCCAGCAGCATTGGTCCGGGGGCTGAAGCTTTCTTT | TRBV7-7 | - | - | TRBJ1-1
CASMDPGQGILSGELFF | TGTGCCAGCATGGACCCGGGACAGGGAATCTTATCCGGGGAGCTGTTTTTT | TRBV28 | TRBD1 | - | TRBJ2-2
CASSQSNYGSSSHADTQYF | TGTGCCAGCAGCCAATCAAATTACGGGTCCTCAAGCCACGCAGATACGCAGTATTTT | TRBV4-2 | - | - | TRBJ2-3
CASRLTGLSGGYTF | TGTGCCAGCAGACTGACAGGACTTTCGGGGGGCTACACCTTC | TRBV6-5 | - | - | TRBJ1-2
CASIRTGEETQYF | TGTGCCAGCATTAGGACAGGAGAAGAGACCCAGTACTTC | TRBV12-3/TRBV12-4 | TRBD1 | - | TRBJ2-5
CAWSLLGQGNTEAFF | TGTGCCTGGAGTCTACTCGGACAGGGAAACACTGAAGCTTTCTTT | TRBV30 | TRBD1 | - | TRBJ1-1